This T cell receptor beta chain was recovered during a study of cytomegalovirus exposure and HLA in healthy donors. The PCR was carried out with 60 Vbeta primers and 13 Jbeta primers. Sequencing was performed with immunoSEQ multiplex PCR; in TCRdb, only in-frame clones are kept and a portion is missing. This sample yields roughly 180,000 clones, of which 70% to 90% are seen a single time; 2.4% belongs to the top ten. Findings and limits, study-wide: The study put 150 or so TCR beta chains on its list as cytomegalovirus-associated.

In regard to this clone: Its antigen is unknown.

The CDR3 sequence is 17 residues long. Germline assignment: CDR1 SGDLS and CDR2 YYNGEE. The V and J ends lost 2 bases and 0 bases respectively, with 15 bases between them. This clonotype was obtained from a male donor in good health and CMV-seronegative. The gene calls are TRBV9 and TRBJ2-1; D is uncertain. Sequencing was carried out using PBMCs. The CDR3 loop reads CASSVSADWSSYNEQFF. The CDR3 DNA reads TGTGCCAGCAGCGTGAGCGCTGACTGGAGCTCCTACAATGAGCAGTTCTTC. Full variable domain (rest looked up from reference TRBV9 and TRBJ2-1): DSGVTQTPKHLITATGQRVTLRCSPRSGDLSVYWYQQSLDQGLQFLIQYYNGEERAKGNILERFSAQQFPDLHSELNLSSLELGDSALYFCASSVSADWSSYNEQFFGPGTRLTVL.